This TCR beta chain was found in a study of blood T cell repertoires in COVID-19. The authors' processing: Amplification of reference gene primers was used by the study to estimate nucleated cell counts. The repertoire was sequenced with immunoSEQ multiplex PCR; TCRdb's copy has only in-frame clones and lacks some. V and J calls and clone size come straight from that table; D and trimming were deduced from the DNA. This sample has more than 300,000 clones, with just over 90% found just once. Living in 24 US areas, the participants were between roughly 18 and 95 years of age. Cohort allocation depended upon clinical history that participants reported. No more than 2 weeks before study entry, exposed participants had met a case of COVID-19. The count of this clone is one. V was cut by 0 bases and J by 8 bases, with 16 bases left in between. Germline V gene lookup returns CDR1 GTSNPN and CDR2 SVGIG (reference sequence). The CDR3 is 14 amino acids.

Sequenced sample: PBMCs or T cells enriched from blood (not recorded which). The TCR was taken from a middle-aged woman who had been exposed to COVID-19. The chain couples TRBV30 to TRBJ1-1, with a possible D match to TRBD1 (6 bases). Here the CDR3 reads CAWSVHRAVFEAFF. Written as DNA, the CDR3 is TGTGCCTGGAGTGTACACAGGGCGGTTTTCGAAGCTTTCTTT.